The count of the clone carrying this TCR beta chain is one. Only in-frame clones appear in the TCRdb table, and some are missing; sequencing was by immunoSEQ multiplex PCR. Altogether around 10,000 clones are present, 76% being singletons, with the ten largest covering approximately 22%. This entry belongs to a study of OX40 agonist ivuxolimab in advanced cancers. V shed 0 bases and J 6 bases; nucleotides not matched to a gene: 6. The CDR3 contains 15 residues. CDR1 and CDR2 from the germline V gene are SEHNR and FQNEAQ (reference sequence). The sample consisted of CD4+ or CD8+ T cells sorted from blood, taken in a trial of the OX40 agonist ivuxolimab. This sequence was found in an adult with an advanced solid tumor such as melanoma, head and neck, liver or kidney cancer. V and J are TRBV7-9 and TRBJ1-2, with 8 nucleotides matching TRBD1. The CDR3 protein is CASSLANTGGHGYTF. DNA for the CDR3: TGTGCCAGCAGCTTAGCGAATACAGGGGGGCATGGCTACACCTTC.